These 20 T cell receptor beta chains were sequenced from one sample in a study of blood T cell repertoires in COVID-19. Assay used: immunoSEQ multiplex PCR; TCRdb lists only in-frame clones, some missing. The sample yields about 180,000 clones, roughly 81% seen once. Input material: peripheral blood. These receptors all come from a woman over 75 with COVID-19, enrolled during active disease.

This clone was recorded once. Here the CDR3 reads CASSPQGRPYEQYF. The CDR3 DNA sequence: TGTGCCAGCAGCCCCCAGGGGCGGCCCTACGAGCAGTACTTC. The chain combines TRBV7-9 with TRBJ2-7, with TRBD1 as a possible D gene (6 bases). Trimming stripped 5 bases from V and 2 bases from J, with 13 bases between. Per germline, CDR1 SEHNR and CDR2 FQNEAQ (reference sequence). The CDR3 has 14 residues.

V usage is TRBV27 and J usage is TRBJ2-7; 7 nucleotides align to TRBD1. CDR1 is MNHEY, CDR2 SMNVEV, per germline (reference sequence). The CDR3 runs 14 residues. V trimming: 3 bases; J trimming: 2 bases; junction bases outside the gene matches: 4. The CDR3 nucleotides are TGTGCCAGCAGTTTCGGGGACAGACCCTACGAGCAGTACTTC. Its protein is CASSFGDRPYEQYF.

The rearrangement joins TRBV9 to TRBJ2-5, with 10 bases identical to TRBD2. This CDR3 is built from 14 residues. J was trimmed by 4 bases and V by 3 bases; bases with no gene match: 3. CDR1 is SGDLS and CDR2 is YYNGEE in the germline V gene. CDR3 coding DNA: TGTGCCAGCAGCGCTAGCGGGGGTGGAGAGACCCAGTACTTC. Its translation is CASSASGGGETQYF.

This chain connects TRBV6-5 to TRBJ2-7; the D gene is possibly TRBD1 (6 bases). The V gene lost 8 bases and the J gene lost 3 bases, with 17 bases spanning the gap. Germline V gives CDR1 MNHEY, CDR2 SVGAGI. The CDR3 loop spans 14 amino acids. The DNA for the CDR3 is TGTGCCAGCTCCCTCTCAGGGACACTCTACGAGCAGTACTTC. It is translated as CASSLSGTLYEQYF.

The table lists this clone with a count of one. The chain is built from TRBV11-1 and TRBJ2-3, with 11 bases aligning to TRBD2. Per the germline V gene, CDR1 is SGHAT and CDR2 is FQDESV (reference sequence). V shed 4 bases, J shed 4 bases, and the junction held 4 bases outside the gene matches. The CDR3 has 15 amino acids. CDR3 nucleotides: TGTGCCAGCAGCTGGACTAGCGGGTTTTCAGATACGCAGTATTTT. Protein: CASSWTSGFSDTQYF.

The sample holds a few counts of this clone. V gene TRBV29-1 combines with J gene TRBJ2-1; possibly TRBD1 for D (5 bases). The CDR3 has 13 amino acids. Trimming took off 7 bases at V and 8 bases at J, with 18 bases between the two ends. Per germline, CDR1 SQVTM and CDR2 ANQGSEA. CDR3 nucleotides: TGCAGCGCCATTCCAGGGATCATGGATGAGCAGTTCTTC. Protein product: CSAIPGIMDEQFF.

This clone was seen only a few times. The CDR3 spells CASSPMSRDRVGQPQHF. CDR3 coding DNA: TGTGCCAGCAGCCCGATGTCCCGGGACAGGGTCGGGCAGCCCCAGCATTTT. J is TRBJ1-5 and V is TRBV3-1 (or the pseudogene TRBV3-2); 9 nucleotides match TRBD1. Germline CDR1 reads LGHDT; CDR2 reads YNNKEL (reference sequence). Unmatched junction bases numbered 14, after V lost 4 bases and J lost 7 bases. The CDR3 sequence is 17 residues long.

CDR3: CASSTGDRGYEQYF. The CDR3 DNA follows: TGTGCCAGCAGCACAGGGGACAGGGGCTACGAGCAGTACTTC. The genes are TRBV7-9 and TRBJ2-7; 10 bases are shared with TRBD1. CDR1 SEHNR and CDR2 FQNEAQ come from the germline V gene (reference sequence). V was clipped by 5 bases and J by 3 bases; unmatched bases: 4. This CDR3 is built from 14 residues.

The chain employs TRBV7-8 and TRBJ2-7, with D hard to call. The CDR3 is made up of 14 amino acids. Per the germline V gene, CDR1 is SGHVS and CDR2 is FQNEAQ. V was trimmed by 0 bases and J by 6 bases, leaving 12 bases between them. This CDR3 is CASSLAFPSLEQYF. In nucleotides, the CDR3 is TGTGCCAGCAGCTTAGCGTTTCCCTCCCTCGAGCAGTACTTC.

The V gene is TRBV28, the J gene TRBJ1-2; D is perhaps TRBD1 (6 bases). CDR1 is MDHEN, CDR2 SYDVKM, per germline. This CDR3 has 12 residues. V lost 4 bases, J lost 4 bases, and 7 bases lay in between. The CDR3 is CASSSGAYGYTF. In DNA form, the CDR3 reads TGTGCCAGCAGTTCAGGGGCCTATGGCTACACCTTC.

The sample holds a few counts of this clone. This CDR3 is also generated by other DNA sequences in the sample. V gene TRBV11-3 combines with J gene TRBJ1-1; TRBD1 is a possible D gene (5 bases). V lost 4 bases to trimming and J lost 1 base, with 7 bases between them. Per germline, CDR1 SGHNT and CDR2 YENEEA. This CDR3 comprises 13 residues. The CDR3 spells CASSYQGNTEAFF. The CDR3 DNA is TGTGCCAGCAGCTATCAGGGGAACACTGAAGCTTTCTTT.

The chain recombines TRBV7-9 with TRBJ1-2, with 10 bases lining up with TRBD1. CDR1 SEHNR and CDR2 FQNEAQ come from the germline V gene (reference sequence). The CDR3 is 13 residues long. V lost 4 bases, J lost 5 bases, and 1 base stayed unmatched. The CDR3: CASSSGQGYGYTF. CDR3 bases: TGTGCCAGCAGCTCGGGACAGGGGTATGGCTACACCTTC.

The chain combines TRBV28 with TRBJ2-7, with D possibly TRBD1 on 6 matching bases. Germline assignment: CDR1 MDHEN and CDR2 SYDVKM. The CDR3 is 15 amino acids. The V end lost 4 bases, the J end lost 2 bases, and 15 bases lay between the germline ends. In DNA form, the CDR3 reads TGTGCCAGCAGTTACTTGGACAGTCCTCCCTACGAGCAGTACTTC. The encoded protein is CASSYLDSPPYEQYF. The full variable domain, with the rest looked up from reference TRBV28 and TRBJ2-7, is DVKVTQSSRYLVKRTGEKVFLECVQDMDHENMFWYRQDPGLGLRLIYFSYDVKMKEKGDIPEGYSVSREKKERFSLILESASTNQTSMYLCASSYLDSPPYEQYFGPGTRLTVT.

The chain employs TRBV10-2 and TRBJ2-3; 8 nucleotides agree with TRBD1. CDR1 is WSHSY and CDR2 is SAAADI in the germline V gene. V lost 1 base to trimming and J lost 5 bases; unmatched junction nucleotides: 5. There are 15 residues in the CDR3. In nucleotides, the CDR3 is TGCGCCAGCAGTGAGTTTGGACAGGGAAAAGATACGCAGTATTTT. As protein: CASSEFGQGKDTQYF.

The chain links TRBV4-3 to TRBJ2-1, with TRBD2 matching over 10 bases. V lost 5 bases, J lost 0 bases, and 1 base stayed unmatched. The CDR3 covers 15 residues. Germline V gene sequence: CDR1 LGHNA, CDR2 YSLEER. The CDR3 loop is CASSASGGSYNEQFF. CDR3 DNA sequence: TGCGCCAGCAGCGCTAGCGGGGGCTCCTACAATGAGCAGTTCTTC.

This sequence joins TRBV5-1 and TRBJ2-4, with a weak D call TRBD1 (5 bases). Germline CDR1 SGHRS, CDR2 YFSETQ. CDR3 length: 22 amino acids. The ends were cut back, 10 bases at V and 0 bases at J, with 38 bases in the middle. The CDR3 spells CAPHPGPFCDHQQDIAKNIQYF. For the CDR3, the DNA is TGCGCCCCCCACCCCGGACCTTTTTGCGACCACCAACAGGACATAGCCAAAAACATTCAGTACTTC.

The chain joins TRBV6-1 to TRBJ1-2; 9 bases match TRBD1. V shed 1 base and J 3 bases; nucleotides not matched to a gene: 6. Germline CDR1 is MNHNS and CDR2 is SASEGT. There are 16 residues in the CDR3. CDR3 DNA sequence: TGTGCCAGCAGTGAAGGACAGGGGGTGGGGGACTATGGCTACACCTTC. Protein sequence: CASSEGQGVGDYGYTF.

This clone was counted a single time. The chain links TRBV28 to TRBJ2-7; TRBD2 matches 14 bases. Germline CDR1 MDHEN, CDR2 SYDVKM. V gave up 7 bases and J gave up 6 bases; unmatched junction bases: 8. The CDR3 extends over 15 amino acids. The CDR3 region is CASTLHGLAGGEQYF. CDR3 DNA sequence: TGTGCCAGCACCCTGCACGGACTAGCGGGAGGCGAGCAGTACTTC.

This chain links TRBV18 with TRBJ1-5, with D unresolved. The CDR3 sequence is 15 residues long. Germline loops: CDR1 KGHSH, CDR2 LQKENI. V was cut by 3 bases and J by 2 bases, with 11 bases left in between. CDR3 amino acids: CASSPEGGGNQPQHF. As DNA, the CDR3 is TGTGCCAGCTCACCTGAGGGAGGTGGCAATCAGCCCCAGCATTTT. Drawing the rest from reference TRBV18 and TRBJ1-5, the complete variable domain is NAGVMQNPRHLVRRRGQEARLRCSPMKGHSHVYWYRQLPEEGLKFMVYLQKENIIDESGMPKERFSAEFPKEGPSILRIQQVVRGDSAAYFCASSPEGGGNQPQHFGDGTRLSIL.

This chain links TRBV14 with TRBJ2-7; 8 nucleotides align to TRBD2. This CDR3 is 15 amino acids long. Trimming cost V 4 bases and J 3 bases; bases outside gene matches: 8. Germline lookup yields CDR1 SGHDN and CDR2 FVKESK. As DNA, the CDR3 is TGTGCCAGCAGCCGACTTGGACTAGCTTACTACGAGCAGTACTTC. This encodes CASSRLGLAYYEQYF.